This T cell receptor (beta chain) was identified during a study of early T cells in non-severe SARS-CoV-2 infection. Overall study context: Chains were not paired, and sequencing was done on bulk RNA from unsorted whole blood. The study's findings and limits: Clonotype matching in VDJdb favored anti-spike CD8 responses and did not capture private and CD4 specificities.

A remark on this clonotype: The antigen is unknown.

Tagging with unique molecular identifiers was applied to individual cDNA molecules. TCRdb fed the 5' RACE reads into MiXCR, producing one record per CDR3 protein. The sample has around 50,000 distinct CDR3 sequences; approximately 12% are singletons. Looked up from germline, CDR1 is SGHNT and CDR2 is YYREEE (reference sequence). This CDR3 comprises 14 residues. Trimming stripped 4 bases from V and 0 bases from J, with 8 bases between. The chain joins TRBV5-4 to TRBJ2-1; D remains unclear. Sequenced: whole blood. The TCR was taken from an adult who was a healthcare worker with PCR-confirmed SARS-CoV-2 infection or an uninfected control (not recorded which). CDR3: CASSATGSYNEQFF. The DNA for the CDR3 is TGTGCCAGCAGCGCCACGGGCTCCTACAATGAGCAGTTCTTC.